The clone carrying this TCR beta chain was counted at least ten times. The antigen remains unidentified. Unique molecular identifiers were present on cDNA, and template switching added a universal primer site. TCRdb reprocessed the 5' RACE reads with MiXCR, giving one entry per CDR3 protein. Of 400,000 to 500,000 distinct CDR3 sequences listed, about a fifth are singletons. Every sampled donor was Caucasian and healthy. Trimming removed 4 bases at V and 7 bases at J, with 14 bases between. The CDR3 runs to 14 residues. Germline V gives CDR1 SGHVS, CDR2 FQNEAQ. This record belongs to a study of identical twins. Study-wide results and caveats: Out-of-frame beta chain sequences displayed weaker excess sharing between twins. Model-predicted out-of-frame TCR alpha sharing fell below observed values in monozygotic twins.

The clonotype comes from a man aged 50-60 years in good health. Sequencing was carried out using naive T cells sorted from blood. The chain uses TRBV7-8 and TRBJ1-5, with TRBD1 as a possible D gene (5 bases). The CDR3 reads CASSWTGGVQPQHF. The CDR3 DNA is TGTGCCAGCAGCTGGACCGGAGGGGTCCAGCCCCAGCATTTT.